What follows are 22 T cell receptor beta chains derived from one specimen sequenced in a study of high-grade serous ovarian cancer treatment subgroups. The protocol was immunoSEQ multiplex PCR, while the TCRdb copy is restricted to in-frame clones and leaves out a portion. The table records about 16,000 clones, approximately 71% of them present only once. Tumor tissue was taken before any definitive surgery or chemotherapy was given. Sequenced sample: tumor tissue. These receptors came from a human donor with high-grade serous ovarian cancer.

The V and J genes are TRBV28 and TRBJ2-5, with D perhaps TRBD1 or TRBD2 (5 bases each). The V end lost 5 bases, the J end lost 3 bases, and 19 bases lay between the germline ends. The CDR3 covers 16 residues. CDR1 and CDR2 from the germline V gene are MDHEN and SYDVKM. CDR3: CASSPTAGTQEETQYF. CDR3 DNA: TGTGCCAGCAGTCCCACCGCCGGGACCCAGGAAGAGACCCAGTACTTC.

The chain joins TRBV6-5 to TRBJ2-5; TRBD2 aligns across 7 bases. The CDR3 length is 14 residues. Unmatched junction bases numbered 11, after V lost 9 bases and J lost 4 bases. Germline assignment: CDR1 MNHEY and CDR2 SVGAGI. In nucleotides, the CDR3 is TGTGCCAGTGCCTTGTGGGCTAGCGGAGAGACCCAGTACTTC. This sequence encodes CASALWASGETQYF.

The rearrangement joins TRBV2 to TRBJ1-3, with D tentatively TRBD1 (5 bases). Trimming removed 4 bases from V and 6 bases from J, with 13 bases in between. Per germline, CDR1 SNHLY and CDR2 FYNNEI. The CDR3 is 14 amino acids. The CDR3 coding sequence is TGTGCCAGCAGTGCAGATAGGGGAATAAACACCATATATTTT. Its protein is CASSADRGINTIYF. The whole variable domain, filled in from reference TRBV2 and TRBJ1-3, reads EPEVTQTPSHQVTQMGQEVILRCVPISNHLYFYWYRQILGQKVEFLVSFYNNEISEKSEIFDDQFSVERPDGSNFTLKIRSTKLEDSAMYFCASSADRGINTIYFGEGSWLTVV.

The chain employs TRBV6-6 and TRBJ2-6; D not resolved. This CDR3 spans 14 amino acids. Trimming removed 4 bases from V and 0 bases from J, with 4 bases in between. Germline V gives CDR1 MNHNY, CDR2 SVGAGI (reference sequence). The DNA for the CDR3 is TGTGCCAGCAGTTCAAGCTCTGGGGCCAACGTCCTGACTTTC. Translating gives CASSSSSGANVLTF.

The V and J genes are TRBV6-4 and TRBJ2-3, with D uncertain. The germline V gene encodes CDR1 MRHNA and CDR2 SNTAGT. Trimming removed 4 bases from V and 1 base from J, with 9 bases in between. This CDR3 has 14 amino acids. The CDR3: CASSVTGGTDTQYF. The DNA of the CDR3 is TGTGCCAGCAGTGTAACGGGTGGCACAGATACGCAGTATTTT.

The rearrangement joins TRBV5-1 to TRBJ2-5; 9 bases align to TRBD1. Germline assignment: CDR1 SGHRS and CDR2 YFSETQ. This CDR3 spans 14 amino acids. Trimming removed 4 bases from V and 5 bases from J; junction bases left unmatched: 6. The CDR3 bases are TGCGCCAGCAGCCCCGGGACAGGGAAGGAGACCCAGTACTTC. It is translated as CASSPGTGKETQYF.

The chain recombines TRBV11-3 with TRBJ2-5; D not resolved. The CDR3 extends over 12 amino acids. Germline V gives CDR1 SGHNT, CDR2 YENEEA. The V gene lost 5 bases and the J gene lost 11 bases, with 15 bases spanning the gap. The CDR3 loop is CASSQVVSEQYF. The CDR3 nucleotides read TGTGCCAGCAGCCAGGTCGTCTCAGAGCAGTACTTC. Based on the CDR3 plus reference TRBV11-3 and TRBJ2-5, the full variable domain is EAGVVQSPRYKIIEKKQPVAFWCNPISGHNTLYWYLQNLGQGPELLIRYENEEAVDDSQLPKDRFSAERLKGVDSTLKIQPAELGDSAVYLCASSQVVSEQYFGPGTRLLVL.

About this clone itself: Other DNA sequences in the sample encode the same CDR3. The V gene is TRBV6-5, the J gene TRBJ2-7; 8 nucleotides line up with TRBD1. The V gene's germline CDR1 is MNHEY and CDR2 SVGAGI. V trimming: 6 bases; J trimming: 4 bases; junction bases outside the gene matches: 8. The CDR3 covers 14 residues. Here the CDR3 reads CASSLQTGAYEQYF. For the CDR3, the DNA is TGTGCCAGCAGCCTACAGACAGGGGCTTACGAGCAGTACTTC.

The chain recombines TRBV7-8 with TRBJ2-5, with D hard to call. The CDR3 is made up of 15 amino acids. V was trimmed by 6 bases and J by 0 bases, leaving 14 bases between them. Germline V CDR1 and CDR2: SGHVS, FQNEAQ. CDR3: CASRLPGKNQETQYF. The CDR3 DNA reads TGTGCCAGCAGGCTACCGGGCAAAAACCAAGAGACCCAGTACTTC.

The rearrangement links TRBV2 to TRBJ1-2; D remains ambiguous. V lost 2 bases to trimming and J lost 2 bases, with 6 bases between them. This CDR3 is built from 13 residues. Germline CDR1 SNHLY, CDR2 FYNNEI. CDR3 DNA: TGTGCCAGCAGTGAACACAAAAACTATGGCTACACCTTC. This codes for CASSEHKNYGYTF.

This clone was counted a single time. V is TRBV5-6 and J is TRBJ2-2; D ambiguous. V was trimmed by 0 bases and J by 5 bases, leaving 11 bases between them. The CDR3 is made up of 15 amino acids. Looked up from germline, CDR1 is SGHDT and CDR2 is YYEEEE. The CDR3 reads CASSLVKGRTGELFF. The DNA of the CDR3 is TGTGCCAGCAGCTTGGTTAAGGGAAGGACCGGGGAGCTGTTTTTT.

This chain links TRBV5-6 with TRBJ2-5; 10 bases agree with TRBD1. The J call is in doubt because the DNA end fits TRBJ2-7 better. Germline-derived CDR1 and CDR2 are SGHDT and YYEEEE. The CDR3 has 15 residues. The CDR3 nucleotides read TGTGCCAGCAGCGAGACAGGGGGCAGTGTGTACGAGCAGTACTTC. This sequence encodes CASSETGGSVYEQYF.

The V and J genes are TRBV6-6 and TRBJ1-4, with a weak D call TRBD1 (5 bases). Trimming left V 5 bases short and J 5 bases short, with 12 bases between. The CDR3 covers 14 residues. Germline V gene data show CDR1 as MNHNY and CDR2 as SVGAGI (reference sequence). Written as DNA, the CDR3 is TGTGCCAGCAGTCCCGGGGCTTCAAATGAAAAACTGTTTTTT. It yields the protein CASSPGASNEKLFF.

The J gene is TRBJ1-6, the V gene TRBV30; TRBD1 matches 11 bases. The CDR3 runs 16 residues. With V trimmed by 2 bases and J by 6 bases, 6 bases remained unmatched. Germline V gene sequence: CDR1 GTSNPN, CDR2 SVGIG (reference sequence). The CDR3 DNA reads TGTGCCTGGAGTCCCTGGACAGGGGGCCTTAATTCACCCCTCCACTTT. Translation: CAWSPWTGGLNSPLHF.

This clone was recorded only once. This sequence joins TRBV4-3 and TRBJ1-2; possible D gene TRBD1, 5 bases. V was cut by 0 bases and J by 1 base, with 21 bases left in between. The CDR3 runs to 19 residues. The germline V gene has CDR1 LGHNA and CDR2 YSLEER. The CDR3 region has the DNA TGCGCCAGCAGCCAAGATCAGGCGGGACTCAGGGCTAGTAACTATGGCTACACCTTC. This encodes CASSQDQAGLRASNYGYTF.

This chain connects TRBV7-3 to TRBJ2-3, with TRBD2 matching over 11 bases. This CDR3 is 17 amino acids long. After removal of 0 bases from V and 1 base from J, the junction contained 3 bases not matched to a gene. The germline gives CDR1 SGHTA, CDR2 FQGTGA. CDR3 sequence: CASSLTPGLAGTDTQYF. The CDR3 bases are TGTGCCAGCAGCTTAACCCCGGGACTAGCGGGCACAGATACGCAGTATTTT. Drawing the rest from reference TRBV7-3 and TRBJ2-3, the complete variable domain is GAGVSQTPSNKVTEKGKYVELRCDPISGHTALYWYRQSLGQGPEFLIYFQGTGAADDSGLPNDRFFAVRPEGSVSTLKIQRTERGDSAVYLCASSLTPGLAGTDTQYFGPGTRLTVL.

The chain has TRBV19 and TRBJ1-2; TRBD1 is a possible D gene (5 bases). This CDR3 is built from 16 residues. Germline CDR1 is LNHDA and CDR2 is SQIVND (reference sequence). Trimming pared 2 bases from V and 2 bases from J, leaving 15 bases between. The CDR3 loop reads CASSISSPGLNYGYTF. The CDR3 DNA reads TGTGCCAGTAGTATAAGTTCCCCGGGACTCAACTATGGCTACACCTTC. Variable domain in full (rest from reference TRBV19 and TRBJ1-2): DGGITQSPKYLFRKEGQNVTLSCEQNLNHDAMYWYRQDPGQGLRLIYYSQIVNDFQKGDIAEGYSVSREKKESFPLTVTSAQKNPTAFYLCASSISSPGLNYGYTFGSGTRLTVV.

The V and J genes are TRBV11-3 and TRBJ1-1; D may be TRBD1 (5 bases). CDR3 length: 16 amino acids. In germline, CDR1 is SGHNT, CDR2 YENEEA. Trimming stripped 4 bases from V and 0 bases from J, with 15 bases between. In DNA, the CDR3 is TGTGCCAGCAGCTCGAGCCAAGGGGCCATGAACACTGAAGCTTTCTTT. This codes for CASSSSQGAMNTEAFF. Drawing the rest from reference TRBV11-3 and TRBJ1-1, the complete variable domain is EAGVVQSPRYKIIEKKQPVAFWCNPISGHNTLYWYLQNLGQGPELLIRYENEEAVDDSQLPKDRFSAERLKGVDSTLKIQPAELGDSAVYLCASSSSQGAMNTEAFFGQGTRLTVV.

The chain links TRBV19 to TRBJ1-2; TRBD1 is a possible D gene (5 bases). CDR3 size: 15 residues. Per germline, CDR1 LNHDA and CDR2 SQIVND (reference sequence). V dropped 2 bases and J dropped 0 bases, with 10 bases sitting between them. In DNA, the CDR3 is TGTGCCAGTAGTATACAAGGGGCGACTAACTATGGCTACACCTTC. Its translation is CASSIQGATNYGYTF. Filled out from reference TRBV19 and TRBJ1-2, the complete variable domain reads DGGITQSPKYLFRKEGQNVTLSCEQNLNHDAMYWYRQDPGQGLRLIYYSQIVNDFQKGDIAEGYSVSREKKESFPLTVTSAQKNPTAFYLCASSIQGATNYGYTFGSGTRLTVV.

This chain uses TRBV6-5 with TRBJ1-1; 8 bases align to TRBD1. The length of the CDR3 is 14 residues. V lost 6 bases to trimming and J lost 3 bases; unmatched junction nucleotides: 6. Germline CDR1 and CDR2: MNHEY and SVGAGI. In nucleotides, the CDR3 is TGTGCCAGCAGGCGACAGGGGCAGGACACTGAAGCTTTCTTT. It yields the protein CASRRQGQDTEAFF.

V usage is TRBV30 and J usage is TRBJ1-2, with no clear D. V was pared by 2 bases and J by 0 bases, with 7 bases between. The CDR3 consists of 13 residues. The germline V gene has CDR1 GTSNPN and CDR2 SVGIG (reference sequence). The CDR3 is CAWSRETNYGYTF. The CDR3 DNA sequence: TGTGCCTGGAGTAGAGAGACTAACTATGGCTACACCTTC.

This sequence joins TRBV19 and TRBJ2-1; TRBD2 matches 7 bases. Germline V gives CDR1 LNHDA, CDR2 SQIVND (reference sequence). The CDR3 is made up of 14 amino acids. The ends lost 7 bases at V and 8 bases at J; junction bases unmatched: 11. The CDR3 nucleotides read TGTGCCAGTATTGGCGGGGGAACCGTCCATGAGCAGTTCTTC. Translating it yields CASIGGGTVHEQFF. The full variable domain, its missing parts supplied by reference TRBV19 and TRBJ2-1, is DGGITQSPKYLFRKEGQNVTLSCEQNLNHDAMYWYRQDPGQGLRLIYYSQIVNDFQKGDIAEGYSVSREKKESFPLTVTSAQKNPTAFYLCASIGGGTVHEQFFGPGTRLTVL.